Detailed here is one T cell receptor beta chain. Its specificity is unknown. From germline, CDR1 is SQVTM and CDR2 ANQGSEA. The CDR3 is 15 residues long. V gave up 4 bases and J gave up 7 bases; unmatched junction bases: 7. The table came from immunoSEQ multiplex PCR; TCRdb's copy has only in-frame clones and leaves some out. The table shows about 30,000 clones, with approximately 93% occurring only once. This sample is drawn from a study of T cells in tuberculosis. Study-wide results and limits: Shorter CDR3-alpha in active tuberculosis partly drove smaller distances.

The clonotype comes from a donor aged 10-29 years with latent tuberculosis or without tuberculosis infection. This chain uses TRBV29-1 with TRBJ2-2; 12 bases line up with TRBD2. The source material was PBMCs. The CDR3 here is CSVGTSGKRIGELFF. DNA of the CDR3: TGCAGCGTTGGGACTAGCGGGAAAAGGATCGGGGAGCTGTTTTTT.